A single sample is the source of the 3 T cell receptor beta chains below, sequenced in a study of OX40 agonist ivuxolimab in advanced cancers. Produced via immunoSEQ multiplex PCR; TCRdb's table is partial and in-frame only. This sample has 60,000 to 75,000 clones, with about 90% found just once. The material sequenced was CD4+ or CD8+ T cells sorted from blood, taken in a trial of the OX40 agonist ivuxolimab. Every receptor here comes from an adult with an advanced solid tumor such as melanoma, head and neck, liver or kidney cancer.

The rearrangement uses TRBV13 and TRBJ2-2; TRBD2 aligns across 7 bases. There are 14 residues in the CDR3. Germline V gene lookup returns CDR1 PRHDT and CDR2 FYEKMQ (reference sequence). Trimming at V came to 3 bases and at J to 6 bases, leaving 4 bases not matched to a gene. DNA for the CDR3: TGTGCCAGCAGCTTCGCGGGAGACGCCGGGGAGCTGTTTTTT. Protein sequence: CASSFAGDAGELFF.

The V call is TRBV11-3, the J call TRBJ1-2, with TRBD1 as a possible D gene (5 bases). CDR1 and CDR2 (germline): SGHNT, YENEEA. This CDR3 spans 15 amino acids. V was trimmed by 3 bases and J by 4 bases, leaving 15 bases between them. The CDR3: CASSFPGESLYGYTF. The CDR3 nucleotides are TGTGCCAGCAGCTTCCCGGGGGAGAGCCTCTATGGCTACACCTTC.

This clone is termed medium-sized. Other nucleotide sequences in the sample specify the same CDR3. The chain links TRBV7-6 to TRBJ2-7, with D hard to call. The CDR3 spans 13 residues. Per the germline V gene, CDR1 is SGHVS and CDR2 is FNYEAQ. With 6 bases removed from V and 3 bases from J, the gap between germline ends came to 12 bases. Here the CDR3 reads CASSSGPNYEQYF. The CDR3 DNA reads as TGTGCCAGCAGTTCCGGGCCGAACTACGAGCAGTACTTC.